This TCR beta chain was documented in a study of identical twins. This clonotype has more than one count but fewer than ten. CDR1 and CDR2 from the germline V gene are LGHNT and FRNRAP. V gave up 3 bases and J gave up 9 bases; unmatched junction bases: 2. The CDR3 totals 12 residues. TCRdb analysed the 5' RACE reads with MiXCR anew, one entry per CDR3 protein. In the table there are 240,000 or so distinct CDR3 sequences, roughly 13% of which are singletons. These data also formed part of another study, on yellow fever vaccine responses in identical twins.

This chain links TRBV12-5 with TRBJ2-1; 7 bases map to TRBD2. Sequencing was carried out using memory (CD45RO+) T cells sorted from blood. The sequence derives from a woman in her late teens or twenties in good health. CDR3 sequence: CASGFGGGEQFF. The CDR3 coding sequence is TGTGCTAGTGGTTTTGGGGGGGGTGAGCAGTTCTTC. Based on the CDR3 plus reference TRBV12-5 and TRBJ2-1, the full variable domain is DARVTQTPRHKVTEMGQEVTMRCQPILGHNTVFWYRQTMMQGLELLAYFRNRAPLDDSGMPKDRFSAEMPDATLATLKIQPSEPRDSAVYFCASGFGGGEQFFGPGTRLTVL.